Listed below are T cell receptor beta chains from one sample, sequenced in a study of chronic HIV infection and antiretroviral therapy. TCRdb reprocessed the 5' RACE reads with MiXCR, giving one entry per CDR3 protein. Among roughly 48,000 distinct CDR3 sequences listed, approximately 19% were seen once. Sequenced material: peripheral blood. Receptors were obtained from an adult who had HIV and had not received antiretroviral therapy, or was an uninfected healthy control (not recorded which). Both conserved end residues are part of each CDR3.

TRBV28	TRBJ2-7	CASRTSGKSYEQYF
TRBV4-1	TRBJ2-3	CASKGVPTTDTQYF
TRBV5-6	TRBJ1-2	CASSLRTGPFGYTF
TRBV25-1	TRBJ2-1	CASSALAGGQFF
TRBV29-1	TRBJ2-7	CSVESSGASYEQYF
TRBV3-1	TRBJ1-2	CASRHTGNPGNGYTF
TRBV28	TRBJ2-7	CASSPAVQGAHEQYF
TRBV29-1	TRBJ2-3	CSVVWPSGSTDTQYF
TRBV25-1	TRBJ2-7	CASRASEYEQYF
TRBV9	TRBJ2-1	CASSGLPNYNEQFF
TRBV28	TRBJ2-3	CASRSAAGDTQYF
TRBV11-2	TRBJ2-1	CASSSGTSGAYNEQFF
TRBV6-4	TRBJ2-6	CASSDSKAGTGLSGANVLTF
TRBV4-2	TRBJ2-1	CASRYTGNNEQFF
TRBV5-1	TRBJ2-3	CASSNADTQYF
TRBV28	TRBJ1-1	CASSPSGRNTEAFF
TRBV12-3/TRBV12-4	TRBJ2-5	CASSGGGSGVETQYF
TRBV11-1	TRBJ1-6	CASSLASRLSPLHF
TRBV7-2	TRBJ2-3	CASSAWTSQAADTQYF
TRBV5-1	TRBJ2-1	CASSSGRSYNEQFF
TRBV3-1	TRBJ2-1	CASSQDLDGYKFF
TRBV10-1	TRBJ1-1	CASSESNPFSPRTEAFF
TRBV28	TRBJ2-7	CASSRDTTSSYEQYF
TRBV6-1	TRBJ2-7	CATKGPLEYF
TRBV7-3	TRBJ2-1	CASSLQSAGGPHEQFF